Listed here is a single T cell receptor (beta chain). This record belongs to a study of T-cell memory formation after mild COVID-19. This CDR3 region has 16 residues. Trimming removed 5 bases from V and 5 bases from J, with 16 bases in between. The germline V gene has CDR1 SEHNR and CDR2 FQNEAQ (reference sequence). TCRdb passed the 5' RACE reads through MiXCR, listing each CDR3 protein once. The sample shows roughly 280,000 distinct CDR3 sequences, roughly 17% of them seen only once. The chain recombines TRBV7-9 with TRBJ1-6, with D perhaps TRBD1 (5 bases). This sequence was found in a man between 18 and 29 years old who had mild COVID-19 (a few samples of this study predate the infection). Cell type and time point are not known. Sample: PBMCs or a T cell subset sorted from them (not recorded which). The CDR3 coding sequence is TGTGCCAGCAGCCCCCCTGGAGTGGGACATAATTCACCCCTCCACTTT. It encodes CASSPPGVGHNSPLHF.